The 21 T cell receptor beta chains below come from one sample, sequenced in a study of T-cell reconstitution after alpha-beta-depleted transplantation in children. Construction of the TCRbeta library involved unique molecular identifiers. TCRdb ran MiXCR on the PCR reads and lists one entry per CDR3 protein. Here the sample spans fewer than 550,000 distinct CDR3 sequences, 15% to 20% being singletons. Sequenced material: PBMCs, mostly from graft donor cells, taken 360 days after TCRalphabeta/CD19-depleted stem cell transplant. The receptors here all came from a boy in the first two years of life who had a stem cell transplant for Wiskott-Aldrich syndrome, so the T cells may come from the graft donor.

Worth noting for this clonotype: Sequence at one end of the junction differs from germline and may be a read error. For the CDR3, the DNA is TGCACCAGCAGCCTAGGACGGGCCCAAGAGACCCAGTACTTC. Protein sequence: CTSSLGRAQETQYF. The chain combines TRBV4-1 with TRBJ2-5, with D hard to call. Germline V CDR1 and CDR2: MGHRA, YSYEKL. The CDR3 sequence is 14 residues long.

Points on this clonotype: One junction end does not reproduce the germline sequence, and a read error may be involved. The CDR3, as DNA: TGTGCCATCAGTGAGTCAGTCCTGAGGGTAGAGGACTTC. It is translated as CAISESVLRVEDF. The chain uses TRBV10-3 and TRBJ2-7; tentatively, D is TRBD2 (5 bases). The CDR3 has 13 amino acids. CDR1 and CDR2 (germline): ENHRY, SYGVKD.

The table lists this clonotype with a few counts. This rearrangement joins TRBV7-6 to TRBJ2-7; 7 bases are shared with TRBD1. The germline V gene encodes CDR1 SGHVS and CDR2 FNYEAQ. The V segment lost 1 base and the J segment 4 bases; nucleotides outside the gene matches: 7. The CDR3 is 15 amino acids. In nucleotides, the CDR3 is TGTGCCAGCAGCTTAGAACAGGGGTGGTCGTACGAGCAGTACTTC. This encodes CASSLEQGWSYEQYF.

This chain joins TRBV18 and TRBJ2-1; 7 bases fit TRBD1. The CDR3 is made up of 16 amino acids. CDR1 and CDR2 (germline): KGHSH, LQKENI. Trimming at V came to 5 bases and at J to 2 bases, leaving 9 bases not matched to a gene. The CDR3 DNA sequence: TGTGCCAGCTCAAGACTTGACAGGGCCGCCTACAATGAGCAGTTCTTC. Translation: CASSRLDRAAYNEQFF.

The chain links TRBV30 to TRBJ2-1; no clear D. With 8 bases removed from V and 10 bases from J, the gap between germline ends came to 21 bases. CDR3 length: 13 residues. Per the germline V gene, CDR1 is GTSNPN and CDR2 is SVGIG (reference sequence). The CDR3 coding sequence is TGTGCCGCCACCCGGACGGAGACAAGAGAGCAGTTCTTC. Translated, it gives CAATRTETREQFF.

The rearrangement links TRBV10-3 to TRBJ2-2; D is unresolved. Germline V gene lookup returns CDR1 ENHRY and CDR2 SYGVKD. The V end was cut by 5 bases, the J end by 3 bases, with 25 bases between. The CDR3 covers 19 residues. In DNA form, the CDR3 reads TGTGCCATCAGTTTTTTCGACGTTTTCGGGTTTTGGGACACCGGGGAGCTGTTTTTT. This encodes CAISFFDVFGFWDTGELFF.

This clonotype was counted between two and nine times. This chain connects TRBV4-3 to TRBJ2-3, with a weak D call TRBD2 (5 bases). Germline V gene lookup returns CDR1 LGHNA and CDR2 YSLEER. This CDR3 has 19 amino acids. Trimming shortened V by 2 bases and J by 3 bases, and 24 bases separated the two germline ends. The CDR3 loop reads CASSQTNLAGGGRTDTQYF. CDR3 in DNA: TGCGCCAGCAGCCAAACTAACCTAGCAGGAGGAGGCAGGACAGATACGCAGTATTTT.

This clonotype was observed a handful of times. V is TRBV30 and J is TRBJ1-2; D perhaps matches TRBD1 (5 bases). The germline V gene has CDR1 GTSNPN and CDR2 SVGIG (reference sequence). The CDR3 is 14 amino acids. Trimming took off 1 base at V and 0 bases at J, with 9 bases between the two ends. CDR3 nucleotide sequence: TGTGCCTGGAGTGAGGGGTTCGCTAACTATGGCTACACCTTC. This encodes CAWSEGFANYGYTF.

A few counts support this clonotype. The chain recombines TRBV28 with TRBJ2-5, with TRBD2 matching over 8 bases. The germline V gene encodes CDR1 MDHEN and CDR2 SYDVKM. CDR3 size: 16 residues. Unmatched junction bases numbered 7, after V lost 0 bases and J lost 4 bases. The CDR3 loop reads CASSLWTGGPSETQYF. Here the CDR3 DNA reads TGTGCCAGCAGTTTATGGACGGGAGGGCCGTCAGAGACCCAGTACTTC.

There are a few counts of this clonotype. As DNA, the CDR3 is TGCGCCAGCAGTGAGATGAAGGGGACGCAGTATTTT. It codes for CASSEMKGTQYF. The chain joins TRBV10-1 to TRBJ2-3, with D possibly matching TRBD1 (5 bases). V gave up 2 bases and J gave up 9 bases, with 9 bases separating them. Looked up from germline, CDR1 is WNHNN and CDR2 is SYGVQD (reference sequence). The CDR3 runs to 12 residues.

The rearrangement links TRBV20-1 to TRBJ2-2; 8 bases agree with TRBD2. V gave up 3 bases and J gave up 6 bases; unmatched junction bases: 9. Germline V gene lookup returns CDR1 DFQATT and CDR2 SNEGSKA (reference sequence). This CDR3 contains 15 residues. The CDR3 region has the DNA TGCAGTGCTAGGCCGAGCGGGAGAATGGCCGGGGAGCTGTTTTTT. Translation gives CSARPSGRMAGELFF.

Many counts were recorded for this clonotype. The chain carries TRBV3-1 and TRBJ1-2; no clear D. Germline V CDR1 and CDR2: LGHDT, YNNKEL (reference sequence). V lost 1 base, J lost 3 bases, and 18 bases lay in between. This CDR3 is 17 amino acids long. CDR3 region: CASSQVRLTGRYYGYTF. The CDR3, as DNA: TGTGCCAGCAGCCAAGTCAGACTTACCGGGAGATACTATGGCTACACCTTC. The full variable domain, in which reference TRBV3-1 and TRBJ1-2 provide the parts outside the CDR3, is DTAVSQTPKYLVTQMGNDKSIKCEQNLGHDTMYWYKQDSKKFLKIMFSYNNKELIINETVPNRFSPKSPDKAHLNLHINSLELGDSAVYFCASSQVRLTGRYYGYTFGSGTRLTVV.

This clonotype was counted ten times or more. The chain couples TRBV7-9 to TRBJ2-7; no reliable D call. V lost 2 bases and J 3 bases, leaving 5 bases between the germline ends. This CDR3 has 12 amino acids. CDR1 is SEHNR, CDR2 FQNEAQ, per germline (reference sequence). The CDR3 DNA sequence: TGTGCCAGCAGCTTACGGTACTACGAGCAGTACTTC. This encodes CASSLRYYEQYF.

The chain has TRBV3-1 and TRBJ2-7, with TRBD2 matching over 7 bases. V shed 4 bases and J 7 bases; nucleotides not matched to a gene: 10. Germline assignment: CDR1 LGHDT and CDR2 YNNKEL (reference sequence). The CDR3 is 14 residues long. The CDR3 sequence is CASSRKAGSGEQYF. CDR3 nucleotide sequence: TGTGCCAGCAGCCGTAAAGCGGGATCGGGAGAGCAGTACTTC.

This clonotype has just a few counts. V usage is TRBV24-1 and J usage is TRBJ2-2, with D uncertain. Germline V gene lookup returns CDR1 KGHDR and CDR2 SFDVKD. CDR3 size: 15 residues. The V end was cut by 3 bases, the J end by 4 bases, with 11 bases between. The CDR3 bases are TGTGCCACCAGTGATCCCCCGGACCCCACCGGGGAGCTGTTTTTT. Translating gives CATSDPPDPTGELFF.

The CDR3, as DNA: TGTGCCAGCAGCTTAGCGCGCCTAGCGGGAGGTCCGGGGGAGCAGTACTTC. It encodes CASSLARLAGGPGEQYF. The chain joins TRBV7-2 to TRBJ2-7; TRBD2 matches at 11 bases. From germline, CDR1 is SGHTA and CDR2 FQGNSA. The length of the CDR3 is 17 residues. Trimming took 0 bases from V and 7 from J; bases not matched to a gene: 11. The full variable domain, completed using reference TRBV7-2 and TRBJ2-7, is GAGVSQSPSNKVTEKGKDVELRCDPISGHTALYWYRQSLGQGLEFLIYFQGNSAPDKSGLPSDRFSAERTGGSVSTLTIQRTQQEDSAVYLCASSLARLAGGPGEQYFGPGTRLTVT.

The chain couples TRBV10-2 to TRBJ2-5; possibly TRBD2 for D (5 bases). The germline CDR1 and CDR2 sequences are WSHSY and SAAADI. This CDR3 is built from 13 residues. V lost 8 bases, J lost 5 bases, and 15 bases lay in between. This chain's CDR3 is CASLAYPRETQYF. The CDR3 nucleotides are TGCGCCAGCCTAGCATATCCGCGGGAGACCCAGTACTTC.

This clonotype has more than one count but fewer than ten. The V gene is TRBV5-1, the J gene TRBJ2-3, with TRBD2 matching 7 bases. CDR3 size: 14 residues. V was pared by 4 bases and J by 5 bases, with 7 bases of the junction left unmatched. In germline, CDR1 is SGHRS, CDR2 YFSETQ. The CDR3 coding sequence is TGCGCCAGCAGCCTTGGACTAGAAGGAGATACGCAGTATTTT. Encoded protein: CASSLGLEGDTQYF.

The rearrangement uses TRBV24-1 and TRBJ2-5, with D perhaps given as TRBD1 or TRBD2 (5 bases each). The germline V gene has CDR1 KGHDR and CDR2 SFDVKD. This CDR3 spans 17 amino acids. Trimming removed 3 bases at V and 5 bases at J, with 21 bases between. The CDR3 DNA reads TGTGCCACCAGTGATCGCCTCTCAGGGAGTAGTGGGGAGACCCAGTACTTC. It encodes CATSDRLSGSSGETQYF.

The chain has TRBV4-3 and TRBJ1-5; 7 bases fit TRBD1. Germline V CDR1 and CDR2: LGHNA, YSLEER. This CDR3 comprises 14 residues. V shed 4 bases and J 6 bases; nucleotides not matched to a gene: 6. The CDR3 region has the DNA TGCGCCAGCAGCCTGAAGACAGGGTCTCAGCCCCAGCATTTT. It codes for CASSLKTGSQPQHF.

As to this clonotype: A junction boundary mismatches the germline segment, possibly from a read error. V usage is TRBV28 and J usage is TRBJ2-6; no clear D gene. CDR3 size: 15 residues. Germline CDR1 MDHEN, CDR2 SYDVKM. CDR3 sequence (DNA): TGTGCCAGCAATCAGACTCCTTCTGGGTCCAACGTCCTGACTTTC. It translates to CASNQTPSGSNVLTF.